Listed below are T cell receptor beta chains from one sample, sequenced in a study of T cell changes during pregnancy in multiple sclerosis. Sequencing was performed with immunoSEQ multiplex PCR; in TCRdb, only in-frame clones are kept and a portion is missing. The sample lists about 98,000 clones, about 92% occurring once. The material was peripheral blood, obtained after pregnancy. All receptors come from a female donor in good health, enrolled as a control in a pregnancy study. Each CDR3 is given with its conserved first and last residue. D genes are given only for firm matches. The size entry is marked missing in some rows and otherwise reads once, few, many or a size class.

d_gene	v_gene	abundance	j_gene	CDR3aa	CDR3nt
.	TRBV6-1	.	TRBJ2-7	CASRLTGSSYEQYF	TGTGCCAGCAGACTCACCGGGAGCTCCTACGAGCAGTACTTC
.	TRBV11-3	.	TRBJ2-7	CASSLGETYEQYF	TGTGCCAGCAGCTTAGGCGAGACCTACGAGCAGTACTTC
.	TRBV6-1	.	TRBJ2-2	CASEITGDSGELFF	TGTGCCAGCGAGATAACAGGGGACTCCGGGGAGCTGTTTTTT
.	TRBV9	once	TRBJ1-1	CASSVEARGMNTEAFF	TGTGCCAGCAGCGTTGAAGCCAGGGGTATGAACACTGAAGCTTTCTTT
TRBD1	TRBV5-4	.	TRBJ2-5	CASSPTGGWEETQYF	TGTGCCAGCAGCCCAACAGGGGGCTGGGAAGAGACCCAGTACTTC
.	TRBV19	once	TRBJ2-5	CASSIDRGETQYF	TGTGCCAGTAGTATAGATAGGGGGGAGACCCAGTACTTC
.	TRBV10-2	.	TRBJ1-5	CASSESGTNQPQHF	TGCGCCAGCAGTGAGAGCGGTACCAATCAGCCCCAGCATTTT
TRBD1	TRBV4-1	.	TRBJ1-1	CASSQDRGKAFF	TGCGCCAGCAGCCAGGACAGGGGTAAAGCTTTCTTT
.	TRBV5-1	.	TRBJ1-1	CASSFASNTEAFF	TGCGCCAGCAGCTTCGCGAGCAACACTGAAGCTTTCTTT
.	TRBV7-8	.	TRBJ2-1	CASSLWGGPDEQFF	TGTGCCAGCAGCTTATGGGGGGGGCCAGATGAGCAGTTCTTC
TRBD2	TRBV9	few	TRBJ2-1	CASSPTSGKTNPNNEQFF	TGTGCCAGCAGCCCGACTAGCGGGAAAACGAACCCCAACAATGAGCAGTTCTTC